What follows are 24 T cell receptor beta chains derived from one specimen sequenced in a study of neurological immune-mediated disorders. TCRdb re-analysed the 5' RACE reads in MiXCR, keeping a single row per CDR3 protein. The table records approximately 30,000 distinct CDR3 sequences, 4.5% to 7% of them present only once. Sequenced sample: CD4+ T cells from blood. The origin of the receptors is a woman in her forties or fifties in good health.

This clonotype was seen ten or more times. The chain couples TRBV7-6 to TRBJ2-3; 10 nucleotides align to TRBD2. The CDR3 has 16 amino acids. Germline V lookup: CDR1 SGHVS, CDR2 FNYEAQ. The V and J ends lost 1 base and 4 bases, in that order; junction bases with no gene match: 5. The CDR3 nucleotides are TGTGCCAGCAGCTTAGGACTAGCGGGCTTCTCAGATACGCAGTATTTT. Translating gives CASSLGLAGFSDTQYF.

The sample holds many counts of this clonotype. The CDR3 DNA reads as TGTGCCAGCAGCCTTGGAGGGACAGTCCCCGATGGCTACACCTTC. Its protein is CASSLGGTVPDGYTF. The rearrangement joins TRBV7-3 to TRBJ1-2; 7 bases agree with TRBD1. The germline V gene has CDR1 SGHTA and CDR2 FQGTGA. There are 15 residues in the CDR3. Trimming removed 5 bases from V and 6 bases from J; junction bases left unmatched: 12.

This clonotype has at least ten counts. The CDR3 sequence is CATSDPSPGLPEGEQFF. The CDR3 DNA reads TGTGCCACCAGTGATCCCTCCCCTGGGCTACCCGAAGGTGAGCAGTTCTTC. The chain employs TRBV24-1 and TRBJ2-1, with no clear D. CDR1 and CDR2 (germline): KGHDR, SFDVKD. Trimming pared 3 bases from V and 9 bases from J, leaving 23 bases between. CDR3 length: 17 amino acids.

This clonotype has at least ten counts. The CDR3 nucleotides are TGCAGTGCTAGAGATCATAGGGTAGGCACAGATACGCAGTATTTT. It specifies CSARDHRVGTDTQYF. The chain uses TRBV20-1 and TRBJ2-3; unclear D gene. The CDR3 is made up of 15 amino acids. Germline values: CDR1 DFQATT, CDR2 SNEGSKA (reference sequence). Trimming cost V 0 bases and J 1 base, with 11 bases left between them.

This clonotype was detected ten times or more. The chain uses TRBV6-5 and TRBJ1-5; perhaps TRBD1 as D (5 bases). V was shortened by 7 bases and J by 7 bases, with 11 bases between the two germline ends. Germline assignment: CDR1 MNHEY and CDR2 SVGAGI. The CDR3 extends over 12 amino acids. The CDR3 bases are TGTGCCAGCACTAGCGGGGGGCAGCCCCAGCATTTT. This translates into CASTSGGQPQHF.

This clonotype appeared many times. The genes are TRBV6-6 and TRBJ2-3; no firm D call. V was cut by 2 bases and J by 4 bases, with 4 bases left in between. The CDR3 spans 12 residues. Germline V lookup: CDR1 MNHNY, CDR2 SVGAGI (reference sequence). The CDR3 protein is CASSYGPDTQYF. For the CDR3, the DNA is TGTGCCAGCAGTTACGGTCCAGATACGCAGTATTTT.

In this sample, this clonotype turned up many times. The chain has TRBV10-3 and TRBJ2-3; D is perhaps TRBD1 (5 bases). The V end lost 6 bases, the J end lost 1 base, and 20 bases lay between the germline ends. The CDR3 is 17 residues long. Germline V gene data show CDR1 as ENHRY and CDR2 as SYGVKD. This chain's CDR3 is CAISMRQSPWGTDTQYF. As DNA, the CDR3 is TGTGCCATCAGCATGAGACAGTCCCCCTGGGGCACAGATACGCAGTATTTT.

This clonotype has a count of ten or more. The V gene is TRBV11-2, the J gene TRBJ1-2, with 7 bases fitting TRBD1. Germline V gene sequence: CDR1 SGHAT, CDR2 FQNNGV. The CDR3 consists of 14 residues. V lost 6 bases, J lost 3 bases, and 7 bases stayed unmatched. In nucleotides, the CDR3 is TGTGCCAGCAGGAGGACAGGTCGTGACTATGGCTACACCTTC. Translating it yields CASRRTGRDYGYTF.

This clonotype was picked up many times. The V and J genes are TRBV20-1 and TRBJ2-7; 10 bases line up with TRBD2. The ends lost 1 base at V and 3 bases at J; junction bases unmatched: 12. Germline V gene sequence: CDR1 DFQATT, CDR2 SNEGSKA (reference sequence). There are 17 residues in the CDR3. The CDR3 bases are TGCAGTGCTAGAGGCGAGGCTAGCGGGGGCCTCCGCTACGAGCAGTACTTC. This gives the protein CSARGEASGGLRYEQYF.

The table lists this clonotype with many counts. V usage is TRBV5-1 and J usage is TRBJ2-3; D is uncertain. V lost 4 bases and J 1 base, leaving 7 bases between the germline ends. Germline V gene sequence: CDR1 SGHRS, CDR2 YFSETQ. CDR3 length: 13 amino acids. The CDR3 bases are TGCGCCAGCAGCATGGACCGCACAGATACGCAGTATTTT. Its translation: CASSMDRTDTQYF.

This clonotype was seen many times. This chain links TRBV28 with TRBJ1-3, with a possible D match to TRBD1 (6 bases). Looked up from germline, CDR1 is MDHEN and CDR2 is SYDVKM. Trimming took off 6 bases at V and 4 bases at J, with 16 bases between the two ends. The CDR3 spans 15 residues. This chain's CDR3 is CASSLGGLSGNTIYF. The CDR3 nucleotides read TGTGCCAGCAGCTTAGGGGGGCTGAGCGGAAACACCATATATTTT.

This clonotype came up many times. This chain uses TRBV9 with TRBJ1-6, with D perhaps TRBD1 (6 bases). V was cut by 3 bases and J by 11 bases, with 15 bases left in between. Germline CDR1 SGDLS, CDR2 YYNGEE. This CDR3 has 14 residues. CDR3 DNA sequence: TGTGCCAGCAGCGAGGACAGTCCTAGGGCACCCCTCCACTTT. This translates into CASSEDSPRAPLHF.

Ten or more counts support this clonotype. The chain links TRBV29-1 to TRBJ2-1, with a possible D match to TRBD2 (6 bases). V lost 0 bases to trimming and J lost 15 bases, with 18 bases between them. Germline V lookup: CDR1 SQVTM, CDR2 ANQGSEA. There are 13 residues in the CDR3. CDR3 nucleotide sequence: TGCAGCGTTGAAGAGGGGCTAGCGTCCGTACGGTTCTTC. This gives the protein CSVEEGLASVRFF.

This clonotype was found many times. This chain links TRBV20-1 with TRBJ2-3, with 7 bases that match TRBD2. Germline V gives CDR1 DFQATT, CDR2 SNEGSKA (reference sequence). Trimming at V came to 1 base and at J to 3 bases, leaving 4 bases not matched to a gene. This CDR3 has 14 residues. DNA for the CDR3: TGCAGTGCTAGAGCTAGCGGAACAACAGATACGCAGTATTTT. It is translated as CSARASGTTDTQYF.

This clonotype was counted at least ten times. The rearrangement uses TRBV10-3 and TRBJ2-3; 9 positions match TRBD1. The CDR3 totals 14 residues. V trimming: 2 bases; J trimming: 7 bases; junction bases outside the gene matches: 4. Germline assignment: CDR1 ENHRY and CDR2 SYGVKD. The chain's CDR3 is CAISEGTGTNTQYF. CDR3 sequence (DNA): TGTGCCATCAGTGAGGGGACAGGGACGAATACGCAGTATTTT.

At least ten counts were recorded for this clonotype. This chain joins TRBV2 and TRBJ1-4; TRBD1 matches at 7 bases. CDR1 is SNHLY and CDR2 is FYNNEI in the germline V gene. This CDR3 is 13 amino acids long. Trimming took 5 bases from V and 7 from J; bases not matched to a gene: 4. This chain's CDR3 is CASSYQGVEKLFF. DNA for the CDR3: TGTGCCAGCAGTTACCAGGGGGTTGAAAAACTGTTTTTT.

This clonotype has at least ten counts. CDR3 sequence: CASSLGQTDNEQFF. Here the CDR3 DNA reads TGCGCCAGCAGCTTAGGACAGACCGACAATGAGCAGTTCTTC. The genes are TRBV5-1 and TRBJ2-1, with D possibly TRBD1 on 6 matching bases. The germline V gene has CDR1 SGHRS and CDR2 YFSETQ. Trimming removed 2 bases at V and 5 bases at J, with 11 bases between. The CDR3 contains 14 residues.

Ten or more counts support this clonotype. The gene calls are TRBV5-1 and TRBJ2-1, with 7 bases fitting TRBD1. In germline, CDR1 is SGHRS, CDR2 YFSETQ. The ends lost 3 bases at V and 6 bases at J; junction bases unmatched: 6. The CDR3 runs 14 residues. The CDR3 loop is CASSSQGPLNEQFF. Here the CDR3 DNA reads TGCGCCAGCAGCTCACAGGGGCCCCTCAATGAGCAGTTCTTC.

This clonotype was seen ten or more times. This chain joins TRBV7-9 and TRBJ1-5; D gene unclear. The CDR3 is made up of 16 amino acids. Per the germline V gene, CDR1 is SEHNR and CDR2 is FQNEAQ (reference sequence). Trimming took off 4 bases at V and 0 bases at J, with 13 bases between the two ends. The CDR3 protein is CASSSRRLHSNQPQHF. For the CDR3, the DNA is TGTGCCAGCAGCTCTCGAAGACTGCATAGCAATCAGCCCCAGCATTTT.

In its sample, this clonotype was seen many times. The gene calls are TRBV29-1 and TRBJ2-7; D is tentatively TRBD1 or TRBD2 (5 bases each). Germline V lookup: CDR1 SQVTM, CDR2 ANQGSEA. CDR3 length equals 13 residues. Trimming shortened V by 2 bases and J by 6 bases, and 14 bases separated the two germline ends. CDR3 residues: CSVESQGVGEQYF. Written as DNA, the CDR3 is TGCAGCGTTGAAAGTCAGGGAGTAGGCGAGCAGTACTTC.

In this sample, this clonotype turned up many times. V and J are TRBV7-9 and TRBJ1-1; 7 nucleotides match TRBD1. Germline CDR1 is SEHNR and CDR2 is FQNEAQ (reference sequence). The CDR3 has 13 residues. After removal of 3 bases from V and 7 bases from J, the junction contained 5 bases not matched to a gene. CDR3 loop: CASSLDRRIEAFF. CDR3 DNA: TGTGCCAGCAGCTTGGACAGGAGGATTGAAGCTTTCTTT. Using reference TRBV7-9 and TRBJ1-1 for the parts outside the CDR3, the full variable domain is DTGVSQNPRHKITKRGQNVTFRCDPISEHNRLYWYRQTLGQGPEFLTYFQNEAQLEKSRLLSDRFSAERPKGSFSTLEIQRTEQGDSAMYLCASSLDRRIEAFFGQGTRLTVV.

This clonotype was observed at least ten times. The chain is built from TRBV7-9 and TRBJ1-1; D uncertain. The CDR3 has 16 residues. V was shortened by 3 bases and J by 4 bases, with 18 bases between the two germline ends. CDR1 SEHNR and CDR2 FQNEAQ come from the germline V gene (reference sequence). CDR3 nucleotides: TGTGCCAGCAGCTTGCCCCCCTCGGGTCCTCCCACTGAAGCTTTCTTT. Translation: CASSLPPSGPPTEAFF. The entire variable domain, with the rest obtained from reference TRBV7-9 and TRBJ1-1, is as follows: DTGVSQNPRHKITKRGQNVTFRCDPISEHNRLYWYRQTLGQGPEFLTYFQNEAQLEKSRLLSDRFSAERPKGSFSTLEIQRTEQGDSAMYLCASSLPPSGPPTEAFFGQGTRLTVV.

This clonotype was counted ten times or more. V usage is TRBV6-4 and J usage is TRBJ2-3; tentative D call: TRBD2 (6 bases). The V end lost 3 bases, the J end lost 6 bases, and 10 bases lay between the germline ends. In germline, CDR1 is MRHNA, CDR2 SNTAGT. The CDR3 length is 13 residues. Here the CDR3 reads CASSELGGDTQYF. The CDR3 nucleotides are TGTGCCAGCAGTGAACTTGGAGGGGATACGCAGTATTTT.

This clonotype was found a few times. The rearrangement links TRBV28 to TRBJ1-1; tentatively, D is TRBD1 (6 bases). The CDR3 covers 14 residues. The V gene lost 6 bases and the J gene lost 2 bases, with 13 bases spanning the gap. Germline loops: CDR1 MDHEN, CDR2 SYDVKM. The CDR3 coding sequence is TGTGCCAGCAGGGGCGACAGGCCTAACACTGAAGCTTTCTTT. Protein sequence: CASRGDRPNTEAFF.